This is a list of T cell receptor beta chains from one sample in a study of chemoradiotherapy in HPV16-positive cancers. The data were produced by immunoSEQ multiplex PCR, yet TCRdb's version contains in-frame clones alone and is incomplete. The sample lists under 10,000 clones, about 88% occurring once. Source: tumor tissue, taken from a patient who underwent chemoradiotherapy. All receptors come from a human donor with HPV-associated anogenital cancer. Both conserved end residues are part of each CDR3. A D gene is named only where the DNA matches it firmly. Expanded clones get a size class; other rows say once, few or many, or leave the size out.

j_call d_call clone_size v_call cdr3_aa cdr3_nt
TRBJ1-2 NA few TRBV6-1 CASSEGDYGYTF TGTGCCAGCAGTGAGGGGGACTATGGCTACACCTTC
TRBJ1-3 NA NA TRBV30 CAGSRGAGNTIYF TGTGCCGGGAGTAGGGGAGCTGGAAACACCATATATTTT
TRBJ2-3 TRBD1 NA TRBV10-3 CAISAGQDTDTQYF TGTGCCATCAGTGCGGGACAGGACACAGATACGCAGTATTTT
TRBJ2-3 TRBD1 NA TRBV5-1 CASSSAGGSYTDTQYF TGCGCCAGCAGCTCGGCAGGGGGTTCATACACAGATACGCAGTATTTT
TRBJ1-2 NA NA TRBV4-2 CASSQAWTAGTVYGYTF TGTGCCAGCAGCCAAGCTTGGACAGCGGGAACTGTCTATGGCTACACCTTC
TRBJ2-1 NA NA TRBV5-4 CASSLGHNEQFF TGTGCCAGCAGCTTAGGGCACAATGAGCAGTTCTTC
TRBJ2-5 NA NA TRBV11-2 CASSRQNQETQYF TGTGCCAGCAGCCGACAGAACCAAGAGACCCAGTACTTC
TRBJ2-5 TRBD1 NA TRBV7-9 CASSLTGLETQYF TGTGCCAGCAGCTTGACAGGGTTAGAGACCCAGTACTTC
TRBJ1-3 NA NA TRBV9 CASSVSGVRSGNTIYF TGTGCCAGCAGCGTAAGCGGAGTTCGATCTGGAAACACCATATATTTT
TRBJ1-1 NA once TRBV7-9 CASSLANLNTEAFF TGTGCCAGCAGCTTAGCAAACCTGAACACTGAAGCTTTCTTT
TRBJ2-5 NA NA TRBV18 CASSPQLRDVVQETQYF TGTGCCAGCTCACCCCAACTCCGGGACGTCGTTCAAGAGACCCAGTACTTC
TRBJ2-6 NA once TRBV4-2 CASSLRGNSGANVLTF TGTGCCAGCAGCCTTCGGGGGAACTCTGGGGCCAACGTCCTGACTTTC
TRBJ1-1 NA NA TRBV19 CASRGTAWGTEAFF TGTGCCAGTAGGGGGACGGCGTGGGGGACTGAAGCTTTCTTT
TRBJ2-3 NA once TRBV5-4 CASSFLTIGSDTQYF TGTGCCAGCAGCTTTTTGACTATCGGGAGCGATACGCAGTATTTT
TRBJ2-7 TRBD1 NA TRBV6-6 CASSSTRQGRYEQYF TGTGCCAGCAGTTCGACTCGACAGGGAAGGTACGAGCAGTACTTC
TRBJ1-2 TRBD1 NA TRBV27 CASSLVAGGAGYTF TGTGCCAGCAGTTTAGTGGCAGGGGGCGCAGGCTACACCTTC
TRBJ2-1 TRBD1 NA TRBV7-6 CASSSWTGGHSYNEQFF TGTGCCAGCAGCTCCTGGACAGGGGGCCATTCCTACAATGAGCAGTTCTTC
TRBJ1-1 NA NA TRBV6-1 CASSETGRRNTEAFF TGTGCCAGCAGTGAAACGGGCAGGCGGAACACTGAAGCTTTCTTT
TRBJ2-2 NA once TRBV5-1 CASSLPTGTGELFF TGCGCCAGCAGTTTGCCCACAGGCACCGGGGAGCTGTTTTTT
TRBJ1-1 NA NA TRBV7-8 CASSSGPETEAFF TGTGCCAGCAGCTCGGGGCCGGAAACTGAAGCTTTCTTT
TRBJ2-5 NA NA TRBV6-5 CASSSRRSETQYF TGTGCCAGCAGTTCACGCCGTTCGGAGACCCAGTACTTC
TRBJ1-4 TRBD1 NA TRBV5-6 CASSPTGRGEKLFF TGTGCCAGCAGCCCGACAGGGCGAGGAGAAAAACTGTTTTTT
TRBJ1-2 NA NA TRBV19 CASSITGNYGYTF TGTGCCAGTAGTATTACAGGGAACTATGGCTACACCTTC
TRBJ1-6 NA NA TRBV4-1 CASSQDISGETYNSPLHF TGCGCCAGCAGCCAAGATATCTCGGGGGAGACCTATAATTCACCCCTCCACTTT
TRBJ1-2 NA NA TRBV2 CASSEVSGGYGYTF TGTGCCAGCAGTGAAGTTTCGGGGGGCTATGGCTACACCTTC
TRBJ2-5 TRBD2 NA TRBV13 CASSLSAGEGETQYF TGTGCCAGCAGCTTATCGGCGGGAGAGGGGGAGACCCAGTACTTC
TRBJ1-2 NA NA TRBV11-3 CARTTGNGYTF TGTGCCAGGACAACAGGGAATGGCTACACCTTC
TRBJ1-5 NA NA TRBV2 CASSGDSNQPQHF TGTGCCAGCAGCGGGGACAGCAATCAGCCCCAGCATTTT
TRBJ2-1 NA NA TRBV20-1 CSPQGNEQFF TGCAGTCCCCAGGGTAATGAGCAGTTCTTC
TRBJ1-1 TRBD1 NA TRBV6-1 CASSGGQGGLAFF TGTGCCAGCAGTGGGGGACAGGGAGGTTTGGCTTTCTTT
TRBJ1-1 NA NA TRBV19 CASSIRDGDTEAFF TGTGCCAGTAGTATTAGGGACGGGGACACTGAAGCTTTCTTT
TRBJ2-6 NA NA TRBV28 CASTSGAFGANVLTF TGTGCCAGCACCTCAGGAGCATTTGGGGCCAACGTCCTGACTTTC
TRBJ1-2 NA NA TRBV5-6 CASSLVGGSGYGYTF TGTGCCAGCAGCTTGGTAGGGGGTTCCGGCTATGGCTACACCTTC
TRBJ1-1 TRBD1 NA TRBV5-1 CASSFGTGNTEAFF TGCGCCAGCAGCTTTGGGACAGGGAACACTGAAGCTTTCTTT
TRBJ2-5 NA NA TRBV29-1 CSVEDDWGRTQYF TGCAGCGTTGAGGATGACTGGGGGAGGACCCAGTACTTC
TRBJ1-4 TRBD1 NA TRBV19 CASSHNRDSNEKLFF TGTGCCAGTAGTCATAACCGGGACAGCAATGAAAAACTGTTTTTT
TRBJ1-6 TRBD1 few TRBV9 CASSSGTGDNSPLHF TGTGCCAGCAGCTCCGGGACAGGGGATAATTCACCCCTCCACTTT
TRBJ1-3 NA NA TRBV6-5 CASSLRETGNTIYF TGTGCCAGCAGTCTAAGGGAGACTGGAAACACCATATATTTT
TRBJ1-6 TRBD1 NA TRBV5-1 CASSTTTGLSSPLHF TGCGCCAGCAGCACGACGACAGGGTTGAGTTCACCCCTCCACTTT
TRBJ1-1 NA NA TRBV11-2 CASSLSRIFEAFF TGTGCCAGCAGCTTGAGCAGGATATTTGAAGCTTTCTTT
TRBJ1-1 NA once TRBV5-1 CASSLVAANTEAFF TGCGCCAGCAGCTTGGTGGCAGCTAACACTGAAGCTTTCTTT
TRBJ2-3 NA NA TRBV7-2 CASSLVVDTQYF TGTGCCAGCAGCTTAGTAGTAGATACGCAGTATTTT
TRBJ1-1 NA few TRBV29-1 CSVDEGGGFTEAFF TGCAGCGTTGACGAAGGAGGGGGTTTCACTGAAGCTTTCTTT
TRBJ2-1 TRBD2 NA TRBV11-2 CASSLGSAGRANEQFF TGTGCCAGCAGCTTAGGGTCGGCCGGGAGGGCCAATGAGCAGTTCTTC
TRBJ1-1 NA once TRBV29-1 CSVQARGMNTEAFF TGCAGCGTCCAAGCGCGGGGGATGAACACTGAAGCTTTCTTT
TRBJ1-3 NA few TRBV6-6 CASSSAVSGNTIYF TGTGCCAGCAGTTCAGCTGTCTCTGGAAACACCATATATTTT
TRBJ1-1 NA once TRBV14 CASSPHLDEVEAFF TGTGCCAGCAGCCCTCACTTGGACGAAGTCGAAGCTTTCTTT